This T cell receptor beta chain was captured in a study of cytomegalovirus exposure and HLA in healthy donors. Findings of the study overall: Using a false discovery rate of 0.05, a later analysis showed that approximately 17,000 TCR beta sequences were associated with HLA alleles. The study recorded some 160 TCR beta chains that were cytomegalovirus-associated. In a later analysis, HLA-C alleles had the fewest associated TCRs, DRB1 alleles the most.

60 Vbeta and 13 Jbeta primers were used in PCR. Assay used: immunoSEQ multiplex PCR; TCRdb lists only in-frame clones, some missing. This sample yields around 86,000 clones, of which over 75% are seen a single time; 4.5% to 7% belongs to the top ten. Germline loops: CDR1 SEHNR, CDR2 FQNEAQ (reference sequence). This CDR3 comprises 16 residues. V shed 5 bases, J shed 3 bases, and the junction held 6 bases outside the gene matches. A note on this clone: Its target is not known.

Donors counted as nominally healthy when sampled, yet unrecorded immune exposures were likely. The sample comprised PBMCs. This clonotype was sampled from a female donor in good health and CMV-seronegative. The V call is TRBV7-9, the J call TRBJ2-3; 12 bases are shared with TRBD2. As DNA, the CDR3 is TGTGCCAGCAGCCCTCGACTAGCGGGAGCGACAGATACGCAGTATTTT. Protein product: CASSPRLAGATDTQYF.